These 23 T cell receptor beta chains were sequenced from one sample in a study of blood T cell repertoires in COVID-19. The assay was immunoSEQ multiplex PCR, and TCRdb's table has in-frame clones only and misses some. The repertoire holds 300,000 to 400,000 clones, 90% seen once, with 3.5% to 5% in the top ten. Source material: PBMCs or T cells enriched from blood (not recorded which). The origin of the receptors is a woman aged 25-40 years who had been exposed to COVID-19.

The gene calls are TRBV5-6 and TRBJ1-2, with 8 bases that match TRBD1. Germline loops: CDR1 SGHDT, CDR2 YYEEEE. This CDR3 region has 15 residues. V lost 4 bases and J lost 4; bases outside the gene matches: 9. CDR3 region: CASSLYSTGAYGYTF. DNA of the CDR3: TGTGCCAGCAGCCTGTACTCGACAGGGGCCTATGGCTACACCTTC.

The chain uses TRBV6-5 and TRBJ1-2, with D unclear. In germline, CDR1 is MNHEY, CDR2 SVGAGI. The CDR3 runs 14 residues. V dropped 2 bases and J dropped 8 bases, with 15 bases sitting between them. Here the CDR3 reads CASSYDRARGGYTF. The DNA of the CDR3 is TGTGCCAGCAGTTACGACCGGGCCCGAGGGGGCTACACCTTC.

V and J are TRBV5-4 and TRBJ2-3; D ambiguous. The CDR3 is 16 residues long. CDR1 SGHNT and CDR2 YYREEE come from the germline V gene (reference sequence). V was trimmed by 0 bases and J by 0 bases, leaving 11 bases between them. In DNA, the CDR3 is TGTGCCAGCAGCTTGGGGGCACGGCAGAGCACAGATACGCAGTATTTT. This gives the protein CASSLGARQSTDTQYF.

The chain joins TRBV4-2 to TRBJ1-2, with 8 nucleotides matching TRBD1. From germline, CDR1 is LGHNA and CDR2 YNFKEQ. This CDR3 has 15 residues. The ends lost 8 bases at V and 8 bases at J; junction bases unmatched: 16. In nucleotides, the CDR3 is TGTGCCAGCCGCCTCGAGGACAGGGCCCCGGTCGGCTACACCTTC. Translation: CASRLEDRAPVGYTF.

The chain links TRBV2 to TRBJ2-7; the D call may be TRBD1 or TRBD2 (6 bases each). Germline CDR1 SNHLY, CDR2 FYNNEI. The CDR3 has 13 amino acids. Trimming took 8 bases from V and 3 from J, leaving 14 bases between them. In nucleotides, the CDR3 is TGTGCCAGCCGTGCGGGACAAATCTACGAGCAGTACTTC. This encodes CASRAGQIYEQYF.

The V and J genes are TRBV7-9 and TRBJ1-2; 7 bases map to TRBD1. Germline lookup yields CDR1 SEHNR and CDR2 FQNEAQ (reference sequence). The CDR3 sequence is 13 residues long. J lost 2 bases, V lost 5 bases, and 2 bases had no gene match. As DNA, the CDR3 is TGTGCCAGCAGCCGGACAGGAAACTATGGCTACACCTTC. This translates into CASSRTGNYGYTF.

This clone was found a few times. The chain recombines TRBV7-2 with TRBJ1-2; 8 bases fit TRBD1. Germline lookup yields CDR1 SGHTA and CDR2 FQGNSA. V gave up 5 bases and J gave up 2 bases; unmatched junction bases: 4. This CDR3 spans 14 amino acids. The CDR3 here is CASSRDRLNYGYTF. The CDR3 bases are TGTGCCAGCAGCAGGGACAGGCTAAACTATGGCTACACCTTC.

The rearrangement uses TRBV7-2 and TRBJ2-3; D is unclear. The CDR3 consists of 14 residues. Between the trimmed V and J ends, which lost 7 bases and 2 bases, there was a span of 13 bases. CDR1 is SGHTA and CDR2 is FQGNSA in the germline V gene. CDR3 DNA: TGTGCCAGCACCCCTCGAGTTAACACAGATACGCAGTATTTT. Amino acids: CASTPRVNTDTQYF.

V gene TRBV30 combines with J gene TRBJ2-3; 12 nucleotides align to TRBD2. CDR1 and CDR2 from the germline V gene are GTSNPN and SVGIG (reference sequence). Trimming cost V 4 bases and J 5 bases; bases outside gene matches: 13. This CDR3 has 17 amino acids. The CDR3 protein is CAWNPASGGGLGDTQYF. DNA of the CDR3: TGTGCCTGGAACCCGGCTAGCGGGGGGGGGTTGGGAGATACGCAGTATTTT.

The CDR3 loop is CAINQQGWDNYGYTF. The DNA of the CDR3 is TGTGCCATCAACCAACAGGGGTGGGATAACTATGGCTACACCTTC. V usage is TRBV10-3 and J usage is TRBJ1-2; 7 nucleotides align to TRBD1. From germline, CDR1 is ENHRY and CDR2 SYGVKD. V trimming: 7 bases; J trimming: 1 base; junction bases outside the gene matches: 9. The CDR3 totals 15 residues.

The J gene is TRBJ2-2, the V gene TRBV25-1, with a weak D call TRBD2 (6 bases). CDR1 is MGHDK, CDR2 SYGVNS, per germline. The ends were cut back, 5 bases at V and 5 bases at J, with 15 bases in the middle. The CDR3 consists of 15 residues. The CDR3 protein is CASSLGGKPTGELFF. CDR3 DNA: TGTGCCAGCAGTCTCGGCGGGAAACCTACCGGGGAGCTGTTTTTT.

This sequence joins TRBV6-5 and TRBJ1-2; 7 bases agree with TRBD1. CDR3 length equals 14 residues. V shed 4 bases and J 6 bases; nucleotides not matched to a gene: 8. Germline values: CDR1 MNHEY, CDR2 SVGAGI. The CDR3 DNA is TGTGCCAGCAGTTCGACAGGGCCTCGGAATGGCTACACCTTC. Translating it yields CASSSTGPRNGYTF.

This chain joins TRBV4-1 and TRBJ2-3, with TRBD2 as a possible D gene (5 bases). V lost 4 bases, J lost 4 bases, and 18 bases lay in between. Germline CDR1 and CDR2: MGHRA and YSYEKL. This CDR3 is built from 16 residues. CDR3 region: CASSPRVQASSDTQYF. CDR3 sequence (DNA): TGCGCCAGCAGCCCGAGGGTCCAGGCATCCTCAGATACGCAGTATTTT.

V gene TRBV9 combines with J gene TRBJ2-5, with D maybe TRBD1 (6 bases). Per germline, CDR1 SGDLS and CDR2 YYNGEE. With 0 bases removed from V and 2 bases from J, the gap between germline ends came to 8 bases. The CDR3 has 14 residues. The CDR3, as DNA: TGTGCCAGCAGCGTAGAGGGGGAACAAGAGACCCAGTACTTC. As protein: CASSVEGEQETQYF.

The chain uses TRBV7-2 and TRBJ1-2, with D perhaps matching TRBD1 (6 bases). The CDR3 is 13 amino acids. Germline V CDR1 and CDR2: SGHTA, FQGNSA. The V end lost 2 bases, the J end lost 8 bases, and 12 bases lay between the germline ends. The DNA for the CDR3 is TGTGCCAGCAGCTTATCCGGACAGCGAGGCTACACCTTC. Translated: CASSLSGQRGYTF. Using reference TRBV7-2 and TRBJ1-2 for the parts outside the CDR3, the full variable domain is GAGVSQSPSNKVTEKGKDVELRCDPISGHTALYWYRQSLGQGLEFLIYFQGNSAPDKSGLPSDRFSAERTGGSVSTLTIQRTQQEDSAVYLCASSLSGQRGYTFGSGTRLTVV.

This chain connects TRBV5-5 to TRBJ2-7, with 8 bases matching TRBD1. Germline V gene lookup returns CDR1 SGHKS and CDR2 YYEKEE (reference sequence). This CDR3 comprises 15 residues. Trimming took 5 bases from V and 3 from J; bases not matched to a gene: 10. The CDR3 loop is CASSRVTGAYYEQYF. The CDR3 coding sequence is TGTGCCAGCAGTCGAGTGACAGGGGCCTACTACGAGCAGTACTTC.

The CDR3 DNA sequence: TGCAGCGTTGAAAGGGGGGGCTACACCTTC. It is translated as CSVERGGYTF. V usage is TRBV29-1 and J usage is TRBJ1-2; TRBD1 is a possible D gene (6 bases). Trimming removed 2 bases from V and 8 bases from J, with 6 bases in between. The CDR3 extends over 10 amino acids. Germline V gene lookup returns CDR1 SQVTM and CDR2 ANQGSEA.

The chain has TRBV4-2 and TRBJ1-5; 10 bases align to TRBD1. This CDR3 region has 16 residues. Germline assignment: CDR1 LGHNA and CDR2 YNFKEQ. J was trimmed by 4 bases and V by 1 base; bases with no gene match: 4. In DNA form, the CDR3 reads TGTGCCAGCAGCCAAGGACCGGGACAGGGGAATCAGCCCCAGCATTTT. This codes for CASSQGPGQGNQPQHF.

The chain uses TRBV9 and TRBJ1-1, with D uncertain. The CDR3 loop spans 14 amino acids. Trimming pared 4 bases from V and 2 bases from J, leaving 12 bases between. Germline CDR1 is SGDLS and CDR2 is YYNGEE. CDR3 in amino acids: CASSPPGRNTEAFF. The CDR3 bases are TGTGCCAGCAGCCCCCCAGGCAGAAACACTGAAGCTTTCTTT.

This chain joins TRBV18 and TRBJ2-7; possibly TRBD1 for D (5 bases). Germline loops: CDR1 KGHSH, CDR2 LQKENI. With 3 bases removed from V and 2 bases from J, the gap between germline ends came to 11 bases. The length of the CDR3 is 14 residues. CDR3: CASSPATGAYEQYF. The CDR3 DNA reads as TGTGCCAGCTCACCGGCTACAGGAGCCTACGAGCAGTACTTC.

The genes are TRBV7-2 and TRBJ1-1, with D possibly being TRBD1 (5 bases). V shed 7 bases and J shed 2 bases, with 11 bases lying between them. Germline V CDR1 and CDR2: SGHTA, FQGNSA. The CDR3 runs to 13 residues. CDR3 in DNA: TGTGCCAGCAATTTCCGGACAAACACTGAAGCTTTCTTT. Translating it yields CASNFRTNTEAFF.

This chain joins TRBV11-1 and TRBJ2-2; 10 bases are a match to TRBD1. In germline, CDR1 is SGHAT, CDR2 FQDESV (reference sequence). The CDR3 length is 16 residues. V lost 5 bases and J lost 6; bases outside the gene matches: 9. This chain's CDR3 is CASSTSGTGVAGELFF. For the CDR3, the DNA is TGTGCCAGCAGCACATCCGGGACAGGGGTCGCCGGGGAGCTGTTTTTT. Filled out from reference TRBV11-1 and TRBJ2-2, the complete variable domain reads EAEVAQSPRYKITEKSQAVAFWCDPISGHATLYWYRQILGQGPELLVQFQDESVVDDSQLPKDRFSAERLKGVDSTLKIQPAELGDSAMYLCASSTSGTGVAGELFFGEGSRLTVL.

This rearrangement joins TRBV11-3 to TRBJ1-6; 9 bases match TRBD1. Germline CDR1 SGHNT, CDR2 YENEEA. This CDR3 region has 20 residues. The J segment lost 3 bases and the V segment lost 0 bases, leaving 12 bases of the junction unmatched. This chain's CDR3 is CASSLEPRDRGNVYNSPLHF. DNA for the CDR3: TGTGCCAGCAGCTTAGAGCCCCGTGACAGGGGGAATGTCTATAATTCACCCCTCCACTTT.